This T cell receptor (beta chain) was documented in a study of CD8 T cells in ankylosing spondylitis. This clonotype was seen only a few times. Its matching antigen is unknown. CDR1 is MNHNS, CDR2 SASEGT, per germline. V was shortened by 4 bases and J by 0 bases, with 4 bases between the two germline ends. The CDR3 consists of 13 residues. General study results and limits: Among TCR beta sequences, a motif of several highly homologous variants appeared characteristic of ankylosing spondylitis blood.

TCRdb reanalysed the 5' RACE reads using MiXCR and keeps one entry per CDR3 protein. Altogether about 420,000 distinct CDR3 sequences are present, around 24% being singletons, with the ten largest covering roughly 16%. The rearrangement joins TRBV6-1 to TRBJ1-3; D gene unclear. Sequenced input: blood, either unsorted or a sorted T cell fraction (not recorded which). The receptor was isolated from a male donor with ankylosing spondylitis. CDR3 sequence reads: CASSAYSGNTIYF. As DNA, the CDR3 is TGTGCCAGCAGTGCATACTCTGGAAACACCATATATTTT.